This TCR beta chain came from a study of beta chain features in type 1 diabetes. General study points: Researchers caution that PCR might favor shorter templates, equally among patients and controls.

Sequencing targeted expressed TCRB transcripts, as all isolated RNA had been reverse transcribed. Reads from naive, central memory and regulatory T cell samples averaged around 3.7 million. Profiling relied on immunoSEQ multiplex PCR, and the TCRdb table lists in-frame clones only, not all of them. Here the sample spans roughly 170,000 clones, 13% being singletons. Germline loops: CDR1 SGHRS, CDR2 YFSETQ. This CDR3 comprises 19 residues. J was trimmed by 0 bases and V by 1 base; bases with no gene match: 12. For this clone: What it recognizes is unknown.

Sequenced sample: central memory CD4+ T cells from blood. The chain links TRBV5-1 to TRBJ2-1; 8 positions agree with TRBD2. The receptor's source is a woman aged 18-29 years in good health. This chain's CDR3 is CASSLILAGTRGSYNEQFF. For the CDR3, the DNA is TGCGCCAGCAGCTTGATTTTAGCGGGGACCCGAGGCTCCTACAATGAGCAGTTCTTC.